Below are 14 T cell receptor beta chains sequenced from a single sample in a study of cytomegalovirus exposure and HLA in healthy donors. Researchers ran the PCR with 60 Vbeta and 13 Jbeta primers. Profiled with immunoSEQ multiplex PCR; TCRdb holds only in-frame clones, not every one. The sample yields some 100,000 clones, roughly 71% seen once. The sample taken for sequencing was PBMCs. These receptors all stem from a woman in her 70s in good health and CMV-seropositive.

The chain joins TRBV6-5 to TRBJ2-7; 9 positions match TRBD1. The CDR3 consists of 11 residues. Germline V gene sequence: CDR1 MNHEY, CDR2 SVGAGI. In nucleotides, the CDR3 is TGTTCCACGGGACAGGGCCACGAGCAGTACTTC. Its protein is CSTGQGHEQYF.

The CDR3 spells CASSLVSGVNEKLFF. CDR3 DNA: TGTGCCAGCAGCTTAGTGTCCGGAGTAAATGAAAAACTGTTTTTT. The chain combines TRBV7-6 with TRBJ1-4; unclear D gene. The length of the CDR3 is 15 residues. V was cut by 1 base and J by 5 bases, with 11 bases left in between. The V gene's germline CDR1 is SGHVS and CDR2 FNYEAQ.

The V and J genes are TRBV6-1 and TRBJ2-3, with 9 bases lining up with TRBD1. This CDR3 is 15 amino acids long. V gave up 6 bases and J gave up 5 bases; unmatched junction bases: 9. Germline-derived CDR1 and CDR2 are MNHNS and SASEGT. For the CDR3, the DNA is TGTGCCAGCAGCCCCTGGGACAGGGCCGAAGATACGCAGTATTTT. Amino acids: CASSPWDRAEDTQYF.

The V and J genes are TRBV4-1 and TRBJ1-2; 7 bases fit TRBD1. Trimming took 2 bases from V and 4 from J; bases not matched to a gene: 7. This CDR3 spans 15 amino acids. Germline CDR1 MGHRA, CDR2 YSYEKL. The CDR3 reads CASSQPRTGVYGYTF. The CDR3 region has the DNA TGCGCCAGCAGCCAACCCAGGACAGGCGTCTATGGCTACACCTTC.

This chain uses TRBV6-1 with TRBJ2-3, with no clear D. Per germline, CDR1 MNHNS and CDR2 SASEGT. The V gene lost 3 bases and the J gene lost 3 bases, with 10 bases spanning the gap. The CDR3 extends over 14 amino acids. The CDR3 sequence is CASSDRSVTDTQYF. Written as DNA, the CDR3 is TGTGCCAGCAGTGACAGGTCTGTGACAGATACGCAGTATTTT.

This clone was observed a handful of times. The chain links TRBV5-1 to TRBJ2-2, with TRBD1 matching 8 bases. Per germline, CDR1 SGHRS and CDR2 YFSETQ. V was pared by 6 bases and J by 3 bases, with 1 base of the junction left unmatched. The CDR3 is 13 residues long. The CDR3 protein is CASKGQDTGELFF. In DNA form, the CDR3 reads TGCGCCAGCAAGGGACAGGACACCGGGGAGCTGTTTTTT.

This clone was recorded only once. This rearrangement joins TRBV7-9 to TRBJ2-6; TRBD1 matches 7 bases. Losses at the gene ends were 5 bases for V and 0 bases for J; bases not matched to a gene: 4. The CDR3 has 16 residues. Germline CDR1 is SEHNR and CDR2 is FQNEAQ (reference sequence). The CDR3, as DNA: TGTGCCAGCAGCAAGGGACAGAGCTCTGGGGCCAACGTCCTGACTTTC. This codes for CASSKGQSSGANVLTF.

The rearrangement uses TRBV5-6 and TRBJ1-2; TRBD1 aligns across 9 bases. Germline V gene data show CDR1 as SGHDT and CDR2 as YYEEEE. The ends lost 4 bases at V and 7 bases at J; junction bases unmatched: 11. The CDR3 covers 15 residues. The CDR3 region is CASSRPTGGASGYTF. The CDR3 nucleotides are TGTGCCAGCAGCCGACCAACAGGGGGCGCGTCTGGCTACACCTTC.

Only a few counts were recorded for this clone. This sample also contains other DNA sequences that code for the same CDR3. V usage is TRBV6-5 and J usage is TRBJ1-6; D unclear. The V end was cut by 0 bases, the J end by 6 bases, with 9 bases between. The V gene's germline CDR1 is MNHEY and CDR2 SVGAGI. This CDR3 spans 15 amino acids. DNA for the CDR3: TGTGCCAGCAGTTACTCGAGGGAGGGTAATTCACCCCTCCACTTT. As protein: CASSYSREGNSPLHF.

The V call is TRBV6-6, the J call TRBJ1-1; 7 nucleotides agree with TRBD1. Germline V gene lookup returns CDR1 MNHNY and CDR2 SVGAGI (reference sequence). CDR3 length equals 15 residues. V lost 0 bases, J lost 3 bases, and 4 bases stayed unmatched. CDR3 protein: CASSYSPRGDTEAFF. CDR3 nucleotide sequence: TGTGCCAGCAGTTACTCGCCCAGGGGGGACACTGAAGCTTTCTTT.

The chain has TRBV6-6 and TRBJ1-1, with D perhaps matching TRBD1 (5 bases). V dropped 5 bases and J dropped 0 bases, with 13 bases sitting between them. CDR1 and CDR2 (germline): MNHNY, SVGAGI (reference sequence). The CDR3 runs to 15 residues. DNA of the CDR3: TGTGCCAGCAGTCGTGACAGTGCAATGAACACTGAAGCTTTCTTT. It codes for CASSRDSAMNTEAFF.

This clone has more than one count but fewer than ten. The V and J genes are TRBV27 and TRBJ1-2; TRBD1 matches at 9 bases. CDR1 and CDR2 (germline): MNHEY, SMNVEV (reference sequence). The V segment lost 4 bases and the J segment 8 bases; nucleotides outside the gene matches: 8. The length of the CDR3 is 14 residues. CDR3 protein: CASSYGDREGGYTF. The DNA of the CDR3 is TGTGCCAGCAGTTACGGGGACAGGGAAGGCGGCTACACCTTC.

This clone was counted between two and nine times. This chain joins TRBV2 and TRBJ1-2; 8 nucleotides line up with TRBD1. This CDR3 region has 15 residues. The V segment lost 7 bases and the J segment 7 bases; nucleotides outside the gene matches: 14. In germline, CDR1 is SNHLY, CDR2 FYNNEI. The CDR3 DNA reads TGTGCCAGCACCGAGGAGGCAGGGGGCGCGGTTGGCTACACCTTC. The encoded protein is CASTEEAGGAVGYTF.

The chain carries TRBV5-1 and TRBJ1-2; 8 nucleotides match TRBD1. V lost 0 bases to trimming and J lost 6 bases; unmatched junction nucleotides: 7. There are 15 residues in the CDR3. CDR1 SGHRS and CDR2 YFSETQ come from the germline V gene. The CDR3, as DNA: TGCGCCAGCAGCTTGGGAGGACAGGGAGGAAATGGCTACACCTTC. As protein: CASSLGGQGGNGYTF.